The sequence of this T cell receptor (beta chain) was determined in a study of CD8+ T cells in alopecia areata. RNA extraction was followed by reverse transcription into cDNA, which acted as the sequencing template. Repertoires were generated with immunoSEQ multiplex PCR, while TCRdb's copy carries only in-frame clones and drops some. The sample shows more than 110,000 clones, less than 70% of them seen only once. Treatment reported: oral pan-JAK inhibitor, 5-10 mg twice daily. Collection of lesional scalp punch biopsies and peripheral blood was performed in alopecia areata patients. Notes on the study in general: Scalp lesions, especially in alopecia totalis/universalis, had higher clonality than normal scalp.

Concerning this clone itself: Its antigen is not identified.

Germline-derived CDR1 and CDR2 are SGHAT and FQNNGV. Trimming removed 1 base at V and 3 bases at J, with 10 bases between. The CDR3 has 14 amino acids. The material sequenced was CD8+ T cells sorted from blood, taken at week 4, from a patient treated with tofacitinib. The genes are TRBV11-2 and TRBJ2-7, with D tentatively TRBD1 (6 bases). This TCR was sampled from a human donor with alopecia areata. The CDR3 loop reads CASSLVGTYYEQYF. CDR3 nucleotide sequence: TGTGCCAGCAGCTTAGTGGGGACATACTACGAGCAGTACTTC.